This record concerns one T cell receptor (beta chain) sequence. The sample comes from a study of blood T cell repertoires in COVID-19. About the study: COVID-19 samples collected from the United States, Italy and Spain covered acute and convalescent phases. T cells, B-cell-depleted T cells, or PBMCs supplied cDNA or gDNA.

Germline CDR1 reads PRHDT; CDR2 reads FYEKMQ (reference sequence). The CDR3 contains 13 residues. Trimming removed 5 bases from V and 6 bases from J; junction bases left unmatched: 6. As handled by the study authors: By means of reference gene primer amplification, nucleated cell counts were estimated. TCRdb's copy holds only in-frame clones and misses some; the assay was immunoSEQ multiplex PCR. D and trimming come from the DNA, and the V and J calls and clone size come from that table. The sample includes a few hundred thousand clones, roughly 87% of them seen just once. V usage is TRBV13 and J usage is TRBJ1-1, with 7 bases fitting TRBD1. The clonotype comes from a man aged 18 to 30 with active or convalescent COVID-19. The material sequenced was peripheral blood. The chain's CDR3 is CASSPYQGAEAFF. The CDR3 DNA reads as TGTGCCAGCAGCCCCTACCAGGGGGCTGAAGCTTTCTTT.